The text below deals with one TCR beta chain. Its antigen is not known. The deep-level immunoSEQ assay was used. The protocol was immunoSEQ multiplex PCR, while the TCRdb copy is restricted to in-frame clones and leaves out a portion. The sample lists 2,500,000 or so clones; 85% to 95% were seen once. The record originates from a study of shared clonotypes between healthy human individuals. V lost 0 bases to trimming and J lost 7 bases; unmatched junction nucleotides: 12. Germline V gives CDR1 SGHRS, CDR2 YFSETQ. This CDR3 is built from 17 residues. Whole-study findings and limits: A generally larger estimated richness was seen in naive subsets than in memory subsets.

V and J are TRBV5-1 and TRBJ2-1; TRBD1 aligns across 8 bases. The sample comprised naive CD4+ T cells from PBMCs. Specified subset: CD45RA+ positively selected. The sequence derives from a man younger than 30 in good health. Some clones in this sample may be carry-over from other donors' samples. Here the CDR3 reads CASSLAPGQGAGNEQFF. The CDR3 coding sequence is TGCGCCAGCAGCTTGGCTCCCGGGCAGGGGGCGGGTAATGAGCAGTTCTTC.